The sequence of this T cell receptor beta chain was determined in a study of Graves' ophthalmopathy and Graves' hyperthyroidism (dated by TCRdb to between 2018 and 2020). Study-level background: Peripheral blood was collected at initial diagnosis, before any treatment. The study used signatures of the TCR beta repertoire to tell Graves' ophthalmopathy apart from Graves' hyperthyroidism and to predict which patients would progress to ophthalmopathy. To explore V-J signatures that separate ophthalmopathy from hyperthyroidism, a discovery set of about a hundred patients was enrolled, consisting of 40 to 45 with ophthalmopathy and approximately 57 with stable hyperthyroidism. Following sampling, methimazole starting at 30 mg daily was administered to hyperthyroidism patients, and high-dose intravenous methylprednisolone was administered to ophthalmopathy patients. In total, 120 to 150 blood samples were TCR-sequenced: approximately 42 ophthalmopathy, some 75 hyperthyroidism and some 17 hyperthyroidism-to-ophthalmopathy patients. The 95 to 100 discovery patients were randomly divided into training and test sets at a 7:3 ratio. In roughly 6 hyperthyroidism patients, the T-cell repertoires found in thyroid tissue were compared with those found in blood. The independent validation cohort included under 20 hyperthyroidism patients plus 17 patients who later progressed from hyperthyroidism to ophthalmopathy.

Hyperthyroidism was defined as stable when no progression to ophthalmopathy occurred within 18 months of follow-up. Hyperthyroidism patients were newly diagnosed, with disease duration under 2 months, and aged 18 to 65 years. Patients with other autoimmune diseases, uncontrolled infections, pregnancy or lactation were excluded. Diagnosis relied on clinical symptoms, serum thyroxine, TRAb, thyroid ultrasound and orbital computed tomography. PBMCs were isolated from about 10 ml of fresh peripheral blood by Ficoll-Paque density gradient centrifugation. Total RNA was extracted with Trizol reagent and quality-checked on an Agilent 2100 Bioanalyzer. Trimming costs V 7 bases and J 4 bases, and their ends lie 20 bases apart. The cysteine opens and the phenylalanine closes a CDR3 of 15 amino acids. Only the CDR3 portion is preserved as DNA: 45 bases, with reading frame beginning at the first base. CDR1 MNHNS and CDR2 SASEGT are derived from the germline V gene.

General findings and caveats noted by the study authors: In validation, the model predicted ophthalmopathy progression with about 64% sensitivity and approximately 72% specificity; some 13 predicted patients were CT-confirmed with GO in a median of about 7.1 months. Sample size was not statistically predetermined, and group allocation was not concealed from the investigators. Most of the expanded thyroid clonotypes with a frequency above 0.001 were also detected in blood, and it was suggested that the thyroid immune response may be reflected by blood repertoires. Ophthalmopathy was separated from stable hyperthyroidism by the 13-signature model with 87.88% sensitivity and around 81% specificity in cross-validation and with 80%/75% in the test set.

Remarks on this clonotype: No cognate antigen has been identified for it. No much larger clone is present one base from it, and per-base qualities are unavailable.

For repertoire sequencing, TCR beta CDR3 regions were amplified from RNA transcripts. The first round of RT-PCR was done with HTBI primers and the Qiagen OneStep RT-PCR kit, and was followed by a second round of multiplex PCR, then size selection and purification. The libraries underwent paired-end sequencing with 100 bp reads on an Illumina HiSeq2000. On the authors' methods: Reads were processed with SOAPnuke, discarding reads with adapters, uncalled bases, mean Phred below 15, or no exact constant-primer or identifier match. COPE v1.2.5 was used to merge high-quality paired reads. Each unique nucleotide sequence was defined as a clonotype, and clonotypes were aligned to IMGT TRB V, D and J references with MiTCR v1.1. The analysis was limited to V-J combinations with a frequency above 0.0001, which together covered just over 98% of the repertoires. A TCR clonal expansion and chaos score per V-J combination was defined as the ratio of F50 clonal expansion to chaos observed in the TCRdist matrix. Welch's t-statistics and random forest were used to reduce the features to 10 to 15 V-J combinations, which were then used as input to a naive Bayes classifier. The similarity between thyroid and blood repertoires was quantified using the Morisita-Horn index. TCRdb handled the public reads itself, with Q25 trimming in fastp and clone calling in MiXCR, and kept productive beta chains. Entries that share a CDR3 protein sequence are merged under the most common genes and DNA. In this record, the V and J calls reflect TCRdb's handling and not the investigators' own analysis. This sample lists 600,000 to 650,000 distinct CDR3 sequences; about 24% were detected once. The ten largest clones represent approximately 7.7% of the sample.

The sequence came from a woman between 18 and 29 years old with stable Graves' hyperthyroidism. Some clones in this sample may be carry-over from other donors' samples. Donor details come from another sample of the same person, matched by shared clones. Rearrangement joined TRBV6-1 to TRBJ2-7; TRBD1 could be the D gene, as 6 bases match. Sequencing input: peripheral blood. Here is the DNA: TGTGCCAGCAATACACCCCTGGGACAAGATTACGAGCAGTACTTC. This sequence encodes CASNTPLGQDYEQYF.